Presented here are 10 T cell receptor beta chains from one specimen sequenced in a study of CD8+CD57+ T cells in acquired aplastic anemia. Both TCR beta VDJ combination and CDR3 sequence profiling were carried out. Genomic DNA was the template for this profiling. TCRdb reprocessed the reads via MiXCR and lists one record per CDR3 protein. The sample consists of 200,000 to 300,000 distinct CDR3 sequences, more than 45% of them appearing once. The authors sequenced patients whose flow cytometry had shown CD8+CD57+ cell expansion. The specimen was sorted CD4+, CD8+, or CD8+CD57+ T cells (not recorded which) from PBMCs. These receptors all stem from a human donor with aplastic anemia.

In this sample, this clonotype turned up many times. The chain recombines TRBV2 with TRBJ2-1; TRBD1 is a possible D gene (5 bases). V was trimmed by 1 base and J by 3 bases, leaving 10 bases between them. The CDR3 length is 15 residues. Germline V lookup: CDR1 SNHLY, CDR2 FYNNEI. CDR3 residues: CASSEEQGFYNEQFF. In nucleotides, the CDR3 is TGTGCCAGCAGTGAAGAGCAGGGTTTCTACAATGAGCAGTTCTTC.

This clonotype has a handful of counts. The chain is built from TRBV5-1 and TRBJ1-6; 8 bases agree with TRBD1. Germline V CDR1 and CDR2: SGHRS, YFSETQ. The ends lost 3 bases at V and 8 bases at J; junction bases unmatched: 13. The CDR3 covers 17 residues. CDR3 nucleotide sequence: TGCGCCAGCAGCTCACTACCGCCAGGGGGCTCCGATTCACCCCTCCACTTT. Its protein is CASSSLPPGGSDSPLHF.

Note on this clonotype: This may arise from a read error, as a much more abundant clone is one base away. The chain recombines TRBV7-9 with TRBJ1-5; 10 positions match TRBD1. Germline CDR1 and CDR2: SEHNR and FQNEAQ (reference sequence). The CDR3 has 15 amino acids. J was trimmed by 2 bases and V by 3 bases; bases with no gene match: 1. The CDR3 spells CASSFGTGGNQPQHF. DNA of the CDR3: TGTGCCAGCAGCTTCGGGACAGGGGGCAATCAGCCCCAGCATTTT.

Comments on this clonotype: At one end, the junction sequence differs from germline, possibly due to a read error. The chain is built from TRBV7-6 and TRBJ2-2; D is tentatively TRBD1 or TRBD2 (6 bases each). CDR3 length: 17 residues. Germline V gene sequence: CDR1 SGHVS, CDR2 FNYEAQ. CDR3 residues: CASSQDWTRGDTGELFF. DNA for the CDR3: TGCGCCAGCAGCCAAGACTGGACAAGGGGGGATACCGGGGAGCTGTTTTTT.

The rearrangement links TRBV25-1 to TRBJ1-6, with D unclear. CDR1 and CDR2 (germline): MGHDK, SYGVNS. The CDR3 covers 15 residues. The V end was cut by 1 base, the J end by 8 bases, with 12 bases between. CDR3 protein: CASSESEGLHSPLHF. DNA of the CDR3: TGTGCCAGCAGTGAATCCGAGGGCTTGCATTCACCCCTCCACTTT.

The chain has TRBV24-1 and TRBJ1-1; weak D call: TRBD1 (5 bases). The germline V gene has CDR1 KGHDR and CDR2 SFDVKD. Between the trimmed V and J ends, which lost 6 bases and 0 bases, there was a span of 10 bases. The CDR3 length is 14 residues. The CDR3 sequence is CATSWNRLNTEAFF. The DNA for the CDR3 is TGTGCCACCAGTTGGAACAGGCTGAACACTGAAGCTTTCTTT.

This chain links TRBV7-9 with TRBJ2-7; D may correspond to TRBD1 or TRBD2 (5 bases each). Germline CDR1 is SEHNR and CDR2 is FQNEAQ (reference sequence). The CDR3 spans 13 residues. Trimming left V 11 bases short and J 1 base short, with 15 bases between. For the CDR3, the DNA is TGTGCCTTTGGGACGGCCGGTTCCTACGAGCAGTACTTC. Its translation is CAFGTAGSYEQYF.

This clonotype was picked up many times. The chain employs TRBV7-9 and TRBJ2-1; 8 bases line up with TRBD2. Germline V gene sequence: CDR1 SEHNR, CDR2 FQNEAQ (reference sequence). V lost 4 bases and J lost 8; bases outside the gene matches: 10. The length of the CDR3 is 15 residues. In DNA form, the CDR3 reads TGTGCCAGCAGCTCCGGGACTAGTGTTGTCTATGAGCAGTTCTTC. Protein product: CASSSGTSVVYEQFF.

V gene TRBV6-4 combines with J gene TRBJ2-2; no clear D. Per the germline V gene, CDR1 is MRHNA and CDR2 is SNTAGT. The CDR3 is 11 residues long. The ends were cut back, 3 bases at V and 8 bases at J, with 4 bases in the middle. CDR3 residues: CASSELGELFF. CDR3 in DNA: TGTGCCAGCAGTGAACTAGGGGAGCTGTTTTTT.

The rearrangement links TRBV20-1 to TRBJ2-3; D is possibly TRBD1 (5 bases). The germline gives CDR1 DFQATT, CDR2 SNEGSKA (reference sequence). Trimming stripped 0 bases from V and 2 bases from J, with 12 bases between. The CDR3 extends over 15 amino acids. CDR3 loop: CSARDWRQITDTQYF. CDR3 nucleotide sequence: TGCAGTGCTAGAGATTGGAGACAGATCACAGATACGCAGTATTTT.